What follows describes a single TCR beta chain. The CDR3 spans 16 residues. The germline gives CDR1 MDHEN, CDR2 SYDVKM. Deletions cut 6 bases from V and 0 bases from J, with 15 bases between. The table came from immunoSEQ multiplex PCR; TCRdb's copy has only in-frame clones and leaves some out. The sample yields some 82,000 clones, over 75% seen once. This sample stems from a study of OX40 agonist ivuxolimab in advanced cancers. Study context: An agonistic anti-OX40 (CD134) antibody, ivuxolimab, was used to treat the patients.

The sample in question was CD4+ or CD8+ T cells sorted from blood, obtained in a trial of the OX40 agonist ivuxolimab. This chain joins TRBV28 and TRBJ2-4, with a weak D call TRBD1 (7 bases). This clonotype originated in an adult with an advanced solid tumor such as melanoma, head and neck, liver or kidney cancer. The CDR3 spells CASREGQTLAKNIQYF. As DNA, the CDR3 is TGTGCCAGCAGGGAGGGACAGACTCTAGCCAAAAACATTCAGTACTTC. Complete variable domain (other parts from reference TRBV28 and TRBJ2-4): DVKVTQSSRYLVKRTGEKVFLECVQDMDHENMFWYRQDPGLGLRLIYFSYDVKMKEKGDIPEGYSVSREKKERFSLILESASTNQTSMYLCASREGQTLAKNIQYFGAGTRLSVL.